What follows are 23 T cell receptor beta chains derived from one specimen sequenced in a study of T cell repertoires in cytomegalovirus infection. TCRdb independently ran MiXCR on the reads; one entry per CDR3 protein. The sample lists a few hundred thousand distinct CDR3 sequences, roughly a sixth occurring once. The sample was PBMCs. The origin of the receptors is a human donor in good health (CMV status not recorded). Some clones in this sample may be carry-over from other donors' samples.

The chain joins TRBV5-6 to TRBJ2-3; tentative D call: TRBD1 (5 bases). The CDR3 is 14 amino acids. V was cut by 0 bases and J by 6 bases, with 11 bases left in between. The V gene's germline CDR1 is SGHDT and CDR2 YYEEEE. The CDR3 coding sequence is TGTGCCAGCAGCTTGGTACAGGTCGAGGATACGCAGTATTTT. Encoded protein: CASSLVQVEDTQYF.

This chain uses TRBV12-3 or TRBV12-4 with TRBJ2-5, with 9 positions matching TRBD2. CDR3 length: 16 amino acids. V was clipped by 5 bases and J by 4 bases; unmatched bases: 11. DNA for the CDR3: TGTGCCAGCAGTCCAGGCTGGCGGGGGGGCCGAGAGACCCAGTACTTC. It translates to CASSPGWRGGRETQYF.

This clonotype was detected many times. A junction boundary mismatches the germline segment, possibly from a read error. This CDR3 reads CASSSTRYNEQFF. CDR3 sequence (DNA): TGTGCTAGCAGCTCGACCCGTTACAATGAGCAGTTCTTC. J is TRBJ2-1 and V is TRBV7-7; D is undetermined. Germline V CDR1 and CDR2: SSHAT, FNYEAQ (reference sequence). This CDR3 is built from 13 residues.

The sample holds a few counts of this clonotype. The chain links TRBV5-4 to TRBJ1-1; perhaps TRBD1 as D (5 bases). The CDR3 consists of 14 residues. Germline CDR1 reads SGHNT; CDR2 reads YYREEE (reference sequence). V lost 4 bases and J lost 0, with 10 bases in between. The CDR3 DNA sequence: TGTGCCAGCAGCCAGGGTGGGATGAACACTGAAGCTTTCTTT. It yields the protein CASSQGGMNTEAFF.

This clonotype was counted between two and nine times. The V call is TRBV6-5, the J call TRBJ2-1, with 9 nucleotides matching TRBD1. V was clipped by 0 bases and J by 7 bases; unmatched bases: 10. This CDR3 has 17 residues. Germline values: CDR1 MNHEY, CDR2 SVGAGI. Here the CDR3 DNA reads TGTGCCAGCAGTTACTCTTGGTACAGGGGGCGAATGAATGAGCAGTTCTTC. Translation: CASSYSWYRGRMNEQFF.

V and J are TRBV7-9 and TRBJ1-1; D remains ambiguous. Germline-derived CDR1 and CDR2 are SEHNR and FQNEAQ (reference sequence). This CDR3 spans 14 amino acids. V lost 2 bases and J lost 5, with 12 bases in between. CDR3 sequence: CASSLKGWETEAFF. In DNA form, the CDR3 reads TGTGCCAGCAGCTTAAAGGGTTGGGAGACTGAAGCTTTCTTT.

This clonotype is a singleton in its sample. A much larger clonotype is one base distant, so this may be a read error. The J gene is TRBJ2-3, the V gene TRBV7-2, with 9 bases aligning to TRBD1. The CDR3 has 15 residues. CDR1 SGHTA and CDR2 FQGNSA come from the germline V gene. Trimming took 1 base from V and 8 from J; bases not matched to a gene: 7. CDR3 nucleotides: TGTGCCAGCAGCTTAGGGGGGACAGGGTCAGTTACGCAGTATTTT. Amino acid sequence: CASSLGGTGSVTQYF.

On this clonotype: The junction shows a germline mismatch at one end, possibly a read error. This CDR3 is CASSEMPGADTGELFF. The CDR3 nucleotides read TGTGCCAGCAGCGAAATGCCGGGGGCGGACACCGGGGAGCTGTTTTTT. The chain has TRBV4-1 and TRBJ2-2, with D perhaps TRBD1 or TRBD2 (6 bases each). This CDR3 spans 16 amino acids. Germline V CDR1 and CDR2: MGHRA, YSYEKL.

There are many counts of this clonotype. The J gene is TRBJ2-3, the V gene TRBV7-2; D is possibly TRBD1 or TRBD2 (6 bases each). The germline gives CDR1 SGHTA, CDR2 FQGNSA. CDR3 size: 16 residues. Trimming cost V 1 base and J 0 bases, with 11 bases left between them. CDR3 residues: CASSLVTGASTDTQYF. The CDR3 DNA sequence: TGTGCCAGCAGCTTAGTGACGGGGGCTAGCACAGATACGCAGTATTTT.

Many counts were recorded for this clonotype. The chain links TRBV12-3 or TRBV12-4 to TRBJ1-1; tentative D call: TRBD1 (5 bases). The CDR3 is made up of 19 amino acids. Trimming pared 5 bases from V and 1 base from J, leaving 26 bases between. As DNA, the CDR3 is TGTGCCAGCAGTCCAGAGAACAGATGGACAATGCGAGGGAACACTGAAGCTTTCTTT. It specifies CASSPENRWTMRGNTEAFF.

Comment on this clonotype: The junction differs from germline at one of its ends, possibly a read error. The V call is TRBV7-2, the J call TRBJ1-6; D call uncertain. The CDR3 has 13 residues. The germline V gene has CDR1 SGHTA and CDR2 FQGNSA. The CDR3, as DNA: TGTGCCAGCAGCTTAACCTATAATTCACCCCTCCCCTTT. It yields the protein CASSLTYNSPLPF.

Ten or more counts support this clonotype. The V gene is TRBV12-3 or TRBV12-4, the J gene TRBJ2-7, with TRBD1 identical over 8 bases. After removal of 5 bases from V and 3 bases from J, the junction contained 9 bases not matched to a gene. This CDR3 spans 15 amino acids. CDR3 coding DNA: TGTGCCAGCAGTCCCGGACAGGGAAAATTCTACGAGCAGTACTTC. Translating gives CASSPGQGKFYEQYF.

The sample holds a few counts of this clonotype. The CDR3 here is CASSLGRGLYGNEQFF. The CDR3 DNA sequence: TGTGCCAGCAGCTTAGGCAGGGGTCTCTATGGCAATGAGCAGTTCTTC. This rearrangement joins TRBV7-9 to TRBJ2-1, with a possible D match to TRBD1 (6 bases). Trimming took off 1 base at V and 6 bases at J, with 16 bases between the two ends. The length of the CDR3 is 16 residues. From germline, CDR1 is SEHNR and CDR2 FQNEAQ (reference sequence).

The V gene is TRBV19, the J gene TRBJ2-1; tentatively, D is TRBD1 or TRBD2 (5 bases each). The CDR3 runs 12 residues. The V end was cut by 10 bases, the J end by 8 bases, with 15 bases between. CDR1 LNHDA and CDR2 SQIVND come from the germline V gene (reference sequence). The CDR3 coding sequence is TGTGCCACTGAGGGGTGGGGCGATGAGCAGTTCTTC. It codes for CATEGWGDEQFF.

This clonotype came up many times. The chain carries TRBV6-6 and TRBJ1-2, with D unclear. The V and J ends lost 6 bases and 0 bases respectively, with 17 bases between them. Germline V gives CDR1 MNHNY, CDR2 SVGAGI (reference sequence). The CDR3 extends over 16 amino acids. CDR3 nucleotides: TGTGCCAGCAGCTCGAACCCCAGGAACTCTAACTATGGCTACACCTTC. This translates into CASSSNPRNSNYGYTF.

The J gene is TRBJ2-3, the V gene TRBV19; weak D call: TRBD1 (6 bases). Per the germline V gene, CDR1 is LNHDA and CDR2 is SQIVND (reference sequence). Trimming removed 4 bases from V and 2 bases from J, with 16 bases in between. This CDR3 comprises 16 residues. In nucleotides, the CDR3 is TGTGCCAGTAGTACCCTGACAGGACTCGTCACAGATACGCAGTATTTT. It is translated as CASSTLTGLVTDTQYF. The full variable domain, its missing parts supplied by reference TRBV19 and TRBJ2-3, is DGGITQSPKYLFRKEGQNVTLSCEQNLNHDAMYWYRQDPGQGLRLIYYSQIVNDFQKGDIAEGYSVSREKKESFPLTVTSAQKNPTAFYLCASSTLTGLVTDTQYFGPGTRLTVL.

This clonotype was counted only a few times. V usage is TRBV6-5 and J usage is TRBJ2-2; 10 bases fit TRBD1. This CDR3 contains 16 residues. CDR1 and CDR2 from the germline V gene are MNHEY and SVGAGI. V trimming: 2 bases; J trimming: 4 bases; junction bases outside the gene matches: 4. CDR3 residues: CASSYGDRGRTGELFF. The CDR3 DNA reads as TGTGCCAGCAGTTACGGGGACAGGGGACGCACCGGGGAGCTGTTTTTT.

This clonotype has ten or more counts. J is TRBJ2-1 and V is TRBV7-2; TRBD1 or TRBD2 may be the D gene (6 bases each). V was clipped by 2 bases and J by 4 bases, with 15 bases between them. Per germline, CDR1 SGHTA and CDR2 FQGNSA. CDR3 length: 16 residues. The DNA for the CDR3 is TGTGCCAGCAGCTTAAGGGGGGCAGCAGGATACAATGAGCAGTTCTTC. Translating it yields CASSLRGAAGYNEQFF.

The chain recombines TRBV4-1 with TRBJ1-3, with a tentative D call TRBD1 (5 bases). CDR3 length: 14 residues. Germline loops: CDR1 MGHRA, CDR2 YSYEKL. V dropped 5 bases and J dropped 0 bases, with 8 bases sitting between them. As DNA, the CDR3 is TGCGCCAGCAGCGGGGCGCGCTCTGGAAACACCATATATTTT. This encodes CASSGARSGNTIYF.

At least ten counts were recorded for this clonotype. This sequence joins TRBV12-3 or TRBV12-4 and TRBJ1-5; D is perhaps TRBD1 (6 bases). CDR3 length equals 15 residues. V was pared by 6 bases and J by 1 base, with 13 bases between. CDR3 in amino acids: CASREQGGSNQPQHF. The CDR3 DNA follows: TGTGCCAGCAGGGAACAGGGAGGAAGCAATCAGCCCCAGCATTTT.

CDR3 protein: CATSRRTGSNQPQHF. The DNA of the CDR3 is TGTGCCACCAGCAGAAGGACAGGGAGCAATCAGCCCCAGCATTTT. This chain uses TRBV15 with TRBJ1-5; TRBD1 matches 8 bases. The CDR3 is 15 residues long. V lost 2 bases, J lost 1 base, and 1 base stayed unmatched. The germline CDR1 and CDR2 sequences are LNHNV and YYDKDF (reference sequence).

The genes are TRBV12-3 or TRBV12-4 and TRBJ2-5; tentative D call: TRBD1 (5 bases). V shed 3 bases and J shed 4 bases, with 9 bases lying between them. The CDR3 length is 13 residues. The CDR3 DNA sequence: TGTGCCAGCAGTTTGGGGCTACCAGAGACCCAGTACTTC. It codes for CASSLGLPETQYF.

This rearrangement joins TRBV29-1 to TRBJ2-5; the D gene is possibly TRBD2 (5 bases). Trimming shortened V by 6 bases and J by 7 bases, and 15 bases separated the two germline ends. This CDR3 spans 12 amino acids. Germline CDR1 reads SQVTM; CDR2 reads ANQGSEA. The CDR3 sequence is CSVRAGRRTQYF. The CDR3, as DNA: TGCAGCGTCCGGGCGGGTAGGCGGACCCAGTACTTC.